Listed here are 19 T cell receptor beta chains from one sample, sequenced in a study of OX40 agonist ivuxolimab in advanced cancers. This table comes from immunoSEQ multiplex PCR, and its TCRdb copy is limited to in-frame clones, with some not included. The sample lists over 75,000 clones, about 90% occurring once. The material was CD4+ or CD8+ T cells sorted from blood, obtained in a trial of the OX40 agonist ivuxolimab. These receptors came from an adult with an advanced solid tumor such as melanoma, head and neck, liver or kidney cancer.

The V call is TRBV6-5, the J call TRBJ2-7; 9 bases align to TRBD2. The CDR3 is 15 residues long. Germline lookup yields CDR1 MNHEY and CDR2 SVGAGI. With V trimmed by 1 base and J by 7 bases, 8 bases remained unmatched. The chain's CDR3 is CASSYLAGGGLEQYF. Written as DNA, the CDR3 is TGTGCCAGCAGTTACTTGGCGGGAGGGGGTTTAGAGCAGTACTTC.

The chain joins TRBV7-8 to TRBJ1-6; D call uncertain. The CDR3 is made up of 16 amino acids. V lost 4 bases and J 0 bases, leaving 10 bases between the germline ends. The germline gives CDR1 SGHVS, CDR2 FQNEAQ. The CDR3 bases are TGTGCCAGCAGCTCTACACCGAGCTCCTATAATTCACCCCTCCACTTT. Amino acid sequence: CASSSTPSSYNSPLHF.

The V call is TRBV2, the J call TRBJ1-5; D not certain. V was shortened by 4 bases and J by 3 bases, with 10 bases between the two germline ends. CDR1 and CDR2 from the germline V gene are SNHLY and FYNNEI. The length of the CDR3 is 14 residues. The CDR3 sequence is CASSVDVYNQPQHF. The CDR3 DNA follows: TGTGCCAGCAGTGTGGACGTCTACAATCAGCCCCAGCATTTT.

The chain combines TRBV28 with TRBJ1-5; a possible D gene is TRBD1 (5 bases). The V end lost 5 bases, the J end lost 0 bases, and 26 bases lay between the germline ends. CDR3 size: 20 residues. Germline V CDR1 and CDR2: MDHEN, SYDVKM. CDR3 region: CASSTPSGQGGHYSNQPQHF. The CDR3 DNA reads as TGTGCCAGCAGTACCCCCTCGGGGCAGGGTGGACATTATAGCAATCAGCCCCAGCATTTT.

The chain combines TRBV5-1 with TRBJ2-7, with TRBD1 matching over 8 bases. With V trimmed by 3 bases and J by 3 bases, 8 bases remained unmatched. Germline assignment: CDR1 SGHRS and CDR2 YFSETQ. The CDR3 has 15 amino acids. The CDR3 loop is CASSSGGPVLYEQYF. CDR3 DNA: TGCGCCAGCAGCTCAGGGGGCCCTGTCCTCTACGAGCAGTACTTC. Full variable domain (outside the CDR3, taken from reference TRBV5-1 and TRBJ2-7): KAGVTQTPRYLIKTRGQQVTLSCSPISGHRSVSWYQQTPGQGLQFLFEYFSETQRNKGNFPGRFSGRQFSNSRSEMNVSTLELGDSALYLCASSSGGPVLYEQYFGPGTRLTVT.

CDR3 in amino acids: CASSTLQGSYNEQFF. The DNA for the CDR3 is TGTGCCAGCAGTACGTTACAGGGCTCCTACAATGAGCAGTTCTTC. The gene calls are TRBV6-5 and TRBJ2-1; a possible D gene is TRBD1 (6 bases). The CDR3 has 15 amino acids. The V gene lost 5 bases and the J gene lost 0 bases, with 11 bases spanning the gap. Germline CDR1 and CDR2: MNHEY and SVGAGI.

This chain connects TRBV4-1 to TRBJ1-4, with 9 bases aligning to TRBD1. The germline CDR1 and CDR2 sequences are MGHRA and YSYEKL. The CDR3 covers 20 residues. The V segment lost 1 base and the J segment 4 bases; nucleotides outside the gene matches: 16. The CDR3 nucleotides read TGCGCCAGCAGCCAAGCCCCGGGACAGGGATTGTGGGGACGTAATGAAAAACTGTTTTTT. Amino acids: CASSQAPGQGLWGRNEKLFF.

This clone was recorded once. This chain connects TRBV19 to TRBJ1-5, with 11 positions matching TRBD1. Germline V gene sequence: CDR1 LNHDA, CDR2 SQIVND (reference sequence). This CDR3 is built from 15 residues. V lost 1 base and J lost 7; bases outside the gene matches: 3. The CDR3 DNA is TGTGCCAGTAGTATAGGGACAGGGGGCATGCAGCCCCAGCATTTT. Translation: CASSIGTGGMQPQHF.

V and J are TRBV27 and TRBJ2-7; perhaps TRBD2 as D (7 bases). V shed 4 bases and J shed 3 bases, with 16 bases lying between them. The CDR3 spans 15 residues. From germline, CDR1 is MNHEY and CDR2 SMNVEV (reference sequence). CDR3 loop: CASSSGGRPIYEQYF. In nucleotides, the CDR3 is TGTGCCAGCAGTTCGGGGGGCAGACCGATCTACGAGCAGTACTTC.

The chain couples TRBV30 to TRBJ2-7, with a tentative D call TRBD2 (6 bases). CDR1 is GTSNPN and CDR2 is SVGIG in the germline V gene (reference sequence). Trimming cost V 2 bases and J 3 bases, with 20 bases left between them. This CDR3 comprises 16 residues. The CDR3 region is CAWSIGAAGKGYEQYF. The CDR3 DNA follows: TGTGCCTGGAGTATTGGGGCGGCGGGAAAGGGCTACGAGCAGTACTTC.

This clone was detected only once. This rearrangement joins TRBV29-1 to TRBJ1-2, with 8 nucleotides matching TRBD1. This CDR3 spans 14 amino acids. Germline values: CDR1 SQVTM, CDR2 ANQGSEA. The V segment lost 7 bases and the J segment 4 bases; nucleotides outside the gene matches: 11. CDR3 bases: TGCAGCGCGTCAGACAGGGGCCATATCTATGGCTACACCTTC. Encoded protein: CSASDRGHIYGYTF.

CDR3 DNA: TGTGCCAGCAGCGCTAGGAGTCGTTATGAGCAGTTCTTC. Residues: CASSARSRYEQFF. The chain has TRBV5-6 and TRBJ2-1; no reliable D call. Germline V gives CDR1 SGHDT, CDR2 YYEEEE. This CDR3 region has 13 residues. Trimming took 4 bases from V and 8 from J, leaving 13 bases between them.

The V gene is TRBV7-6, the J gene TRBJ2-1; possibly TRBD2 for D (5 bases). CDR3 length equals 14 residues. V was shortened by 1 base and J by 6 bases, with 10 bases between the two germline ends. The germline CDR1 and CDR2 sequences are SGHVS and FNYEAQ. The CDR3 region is CASSLVLEGNEQFF. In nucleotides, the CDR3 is TGTGCCAGCAGCTTAGTACTAGAGGGCAATGAGCAGTTCTTC.

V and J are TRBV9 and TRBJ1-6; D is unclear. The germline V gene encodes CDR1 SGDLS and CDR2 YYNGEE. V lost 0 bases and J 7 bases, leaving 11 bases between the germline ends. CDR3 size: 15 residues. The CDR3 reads CASSVVGVENSPLHF. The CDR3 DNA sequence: TGTGCCAGCAGCGTAGTTGGGGTCGAAAATTCACCCCTCCACTTT.

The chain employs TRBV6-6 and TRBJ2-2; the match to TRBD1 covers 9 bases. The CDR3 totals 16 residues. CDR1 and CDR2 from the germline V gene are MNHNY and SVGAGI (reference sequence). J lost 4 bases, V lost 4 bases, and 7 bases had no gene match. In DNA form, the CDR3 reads TGTGCCAGCAGTTTCCGGGACAGGGTAGGCACCGGGGAGCTGTTTTTT. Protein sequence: CASSFRDRVGTGELFF.

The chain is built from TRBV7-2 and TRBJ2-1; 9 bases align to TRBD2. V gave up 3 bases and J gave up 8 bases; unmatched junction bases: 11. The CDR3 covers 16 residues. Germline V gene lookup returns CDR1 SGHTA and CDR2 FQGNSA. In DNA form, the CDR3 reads TGTGCCAGCAGCTTGAAACCGGGACTAGCTTCCGATGAGCAGTTCTTC. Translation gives CASSLKPGLASDEQFF.

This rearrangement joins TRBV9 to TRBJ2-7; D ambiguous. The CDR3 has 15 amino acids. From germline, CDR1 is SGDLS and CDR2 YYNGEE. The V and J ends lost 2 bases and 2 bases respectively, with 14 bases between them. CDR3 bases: TGTGCCAGCAGCGTGTACGACGACGGAGCCTACGAGCAGTACTTC. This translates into CASSVYDDGAYEQYF.

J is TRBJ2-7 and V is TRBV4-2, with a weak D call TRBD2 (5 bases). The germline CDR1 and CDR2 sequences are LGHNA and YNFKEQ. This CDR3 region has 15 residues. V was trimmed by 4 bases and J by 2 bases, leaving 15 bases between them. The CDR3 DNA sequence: TGTGCCAGCAGCCTCCTCCCGGGAACAACCTACGAGCAGTACTTC. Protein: CASSLLPGTTYEQYF.

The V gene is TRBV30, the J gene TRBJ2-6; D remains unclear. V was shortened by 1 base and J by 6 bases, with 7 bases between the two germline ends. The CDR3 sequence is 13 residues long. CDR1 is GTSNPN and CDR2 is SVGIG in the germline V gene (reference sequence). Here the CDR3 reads CAWSASSANVLTF. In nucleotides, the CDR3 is TGTGCCTGGAGTGCATCCTCGGCCAACGTCCTGACTTTC. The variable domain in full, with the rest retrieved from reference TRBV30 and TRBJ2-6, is SQTIHQWPATLVQPVGSPLSLECTVEGTSNPNLYWYRQAAGRGLQLLFYSVGIGQISSEVPQNLSASRPQDRQFILSSKKLLLSDSGFYLCAWSASSANVLTFGAGSRLTVL.